A selection of T cell receptor beta chains follows, all from one sample in a study of beta chain features in type 1 diabetes. This table comes from immunoSEQ multiplex PCR, and its TCRdb copy is limited to in-frame clones, with some not included. The repertoire has almost 350,000 clones, around 9% of them found once; the top ten carry roughly 1%. The specimen sequenced was central memory CD4+ T cells from blood. Receptors originate from a man aged 25 to 40 with type 1 diabetes. Both conserved end residues are part of each CDR3. Fields, in order: V gene, D gene, J gene, clone size, CDR3 protein, CDR3 DNA. The D gene is left open where the match is weak. Clone size appears in some rows only: once, few, many, or a class for an expanded clone.

v_gene: TRBV27
d_gene: TRBD2
j_gene: TRBJ2-4
abundance: many
CDR3aa: CASSPNPGLVVSVAKNIQYF
CDR3nt: TGTGCCAGCAGTCCCAATCCGGGACTAGTCGTCTCTGTAGCCAAAAACATTCAGTACTTC

v_gene: TRBV4-1
d_gene: .
j_gene: TRBJ2-7
abundance: .
CDR3aa: CASSQDRTSSYEQYF
CDR3nt: TGCGCCAGCAGCCAAGATCGCACAAGCTCCTACGAGCAGTACTTC

v_gene: TRBV27
d_gene: .
j_gene: TRBJ2-4
abundance: .
CDR3aa: CASSLYGAKNIQYF
CDR3nt: TGTGCCAGCAGTTTATACGGGGCCAAAAACATTCAGTACTTC

v_gene: TRBV19
d_gene: .
j_gene: TRBJ2-2
abundance: few
CDR3aa: CASSTAVNTGELFF
CDR3nt: TGTGCCAGTAGTACTGCCGTTAACACCGGGGAGCTGTTTTTT

v_gene: TRBV18
d_gene: TRBD1
j_gene: TRBJ2-1
abundance: few
CDR3aa: CASSPQGTENEQFF
CDR3nt: TGTGCCAGCTCACCACAGGGGACAGAAAATGAGCAGTTCTTC

v_gene: TRBV5-4
d_gene: .
j_gene: TRBJ2-3
abundance: few
CDR3aa: CASSLEVSTDTQYF
CDR3nt: TGTGCCAGCAGCTTGGAGGTTTCCACAGATACGCAGTATTTT

v_gene: TRBV7-2
d_gene: .
j_gene: TRBJ2-7
abundance: few
CDR3aa: CASSLGGTYEQYF
CDR3nt: TGTGCCAGCAGCTTAGGAGGGACCTACGAGCAGTACTTC

v_gene: TRBV18
d_gene: .
j_gene: TRBJ2-7
abundance: few
CDR3aa: CASSLSAAYEQYF
CDR3nt: TGTGCCAGCTCTCTGAGTGCAGCCTACGAGCAGTACTTC

v_gene: TRBV18
d_gene: TRBD1
j_gene: TRBJ1-4
abundance: .
CDR3aa: CASSRDSGHEKLFF
CDR3nt: TGTGCCAGCTCGCGGGACAGTGGCCATGAAAAACTGTTTTTT

v_gene: TRBV18
d_gene: .
j_gene: TRBJ1-6
abundance: .
CDR3aa: CASSLIGGGQSDSPLHF
CDR3nt: TGTGCCAGCTCACTAATTGGCGGGGGGCAGTCAGATTCACCCCTCCACTTT

v_gene: TRBV4-3
d_gene: .
j_gene: TRBJ2-7
abundance: .
CDR3aa: CASSARQGGSEQYF
CDR3nt: TGCGCCAGCAGCGCACGACAAGGGGGTAGCGAGCAGTACTTC

v_gene: TRBV5-1
d_gene: .
j_gene: TRBJ1-1
abundance: .
CDR3aa: CASSLVSGRHSEAFF
CDR3nt: TGCGCCAGCAGCTTGGTATCCGGCCGGCACAGTGAAGCTTTCTTT

v_gene: TRBV5-6
d_gene: TRBD1
j_gene: TRBJ2-1
abundance: .
CDR3aa: CASSFPTGFSYNEQFF
CDR3nt: TGTGCCAGCAGCTTCCCGACAGGGTTCTCCTACAATGAGCAGTTCTTC

v_gene: TRBV27
d_gene: .
j_gene: TRBJ1-1
abundance: few
CDR3aa: CASSPWQGPGGAEAFF
CDR3nt: TGTGCCAGCAGCCCATGGCAGGGCCCTGGAGGGGCTGAAGCTTTCTTT

v_gene: TRBV7-2
d_gene: .
j_gene: TRBJ1-2
abundance: .
CDR3aa: CASSIGVVGDGYTF
CDR3nt: TGTGCCAGCAGCATTGGGGTGGTAGGAGATGGCTACACCTTC

v_gene: TRBV5-1
d_gene: .
j_gene: TRBJ1-2
abundance: few
CDR3aa: CASSQDAATNYGYTF
CDR3nt: TGCGCCAGCAGCCAGGACGCAGCCACTAACTATGGCTACACCTTC

v_gene: TRBV28
d_gene: .
j_gene: TRBJ2-1
abundance: .
CDR3aa: CASSSWDANEQFF
CDR3nt: TGTGCCAGCAGTTCATGGGATGCCAATGAGCAGTTCTTC